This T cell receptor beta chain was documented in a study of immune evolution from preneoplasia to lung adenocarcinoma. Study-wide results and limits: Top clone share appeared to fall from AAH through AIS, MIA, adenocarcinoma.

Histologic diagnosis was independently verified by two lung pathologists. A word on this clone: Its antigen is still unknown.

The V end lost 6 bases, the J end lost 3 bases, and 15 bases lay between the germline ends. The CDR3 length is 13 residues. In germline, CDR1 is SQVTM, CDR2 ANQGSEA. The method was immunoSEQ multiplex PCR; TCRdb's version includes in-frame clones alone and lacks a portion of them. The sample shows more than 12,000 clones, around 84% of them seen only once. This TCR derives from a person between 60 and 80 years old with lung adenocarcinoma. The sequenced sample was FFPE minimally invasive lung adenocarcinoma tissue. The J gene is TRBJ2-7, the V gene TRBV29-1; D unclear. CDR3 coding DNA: TGCAGCGTCACCACAAGGCTCGGCTACGAGCAGTACTTC. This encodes CSVTTRLGYEQYF.